Presented here are 25 T cell receptor beta chains from one specimen sequenced in a study of beta chain features in type 1 diabetes. Study-level findings and limits: There was a moderate but significant shortening of TCRB CDR3s in all four CD4+ subsets of Type 1 diabetes patients.

Which antigens these TCRs recognize remains unknown. Expressed TCRB transcripts got sequenced, as all isolated RNA was reverse transcribed. The method was immunoSEQ multiplex PCR; TCRdb's version includes in-frame clones alone and lacks a portion of them. There are 300,000 to 400,000 clones in the sample; roughly 13% occur only once, and 0.015% lies in the top ten. Sequencing was carried out using naive CD4+ T cells from blood. The receptors derive from a young woman with type 1 diabetes.

The chain carries TRBV4-2 and TRBJ2-7; TRBD1 might be the D (5 bases). The CDR3 runs 14 residues. V lost 0 bases and J lost 6, with 12 bases in between. Germline V lookup: CDR1 LGHNA, CDR2 YNFKEQ. CDR3 region: CASSQEGRRLEQYF. The CDR3 DNA is TGTGCCAGCAGCCAAGAGGGGCGAAGGCTCGAGCAGTACTTC.

This rearrangement joins TRBV29-1 to TRBJ2-3, with 8 bases lining up with TRBD2. V gave up 3 bases and J gave up 1 base; unmatched junction bases: 9. This CDR3 contains 16 residues. CDR1 and CDR2 (germline): SQVTM, ANQGSEA. The CDR3 protein is CSVDPGGPIRTDTQYF. The CDR3 bases are TGCAGCGTTGACCCGGGAGGGCCGATCCGCACAGATACGCAGTATTTT.

About this clone: Other DNA sequences in this sample translate to the same CDR3. This chain connects TRBV28 to TRBJ2-1; 13 positions match TRBD2. The V and J ends lost 5 bases and 5 bases, in that order; junction bases with no gene match: 3. Germline V gene lookup returns CDR1 MDHEN and CDR2 SYDVKM. This CDR3 region has 15 residues. CDR3: CASSLGTSGNNEQFF. In DNA form, the CDR3 reads TGTGCCAGCAGTCTCGGGACTAGCGGGAACAATGAGCAGTTCTTC.

This clone has just a few counts. The chain is built from TRBV7-8 and TRBJ2-1; no clear D. Trimming pared 1 base from V and 7 bases from J, leaving 11 bases between. Germline CDR1 is SGHVS and CDR2 is FQNEAQ. The CDR3 consists of 14 residues. The CDR3 sequence is CASSLEPLQNEQFF. CDR3 sequence (DNA): TGTGCCAGCAGCTTAGAACCACTCCAAAATGAGCAGTTCTTC.

The rearrangement joins TRBV7-2 to TRBJ2-2; D gene unclear. V shed 1 base and J shed 6 bases, with 6 bases lying between them. The germline V gene encodes CDR1 SGHTA and CDR2 FQGNSA. This CDR3 comprises 13 residues. CDR3 sequence (DNA): TGTGCCAGCAGCTTAGTGCTACCCGGGGAGCTGTTTTTT. This gives the protein CASSLVLPGELFF.

The chain uses TRBV29-1 and TRBJ1-1; a weak D match, TRBD1 (5 bases). CDR1 is SQVTM and CDR2 is ANQGSEA in the germline V gene. This CDR3 has 13 residues. V lost 6 bases and J lost 6, with 17 bases in between. The CDR3 sequence: CSVKTVDGAEAFF. In nucleotides, the CDR3 is TGCAGCGTGAAGACAGTGGATGGAGCTGAAGCTTTCTTT.

The rearrangement uses TRBV28 and TRBJ1-1; D is ambiguous. Germline CDR1 MDHEN, CDR2 SYDVKM. Deletions cut 4 bases from V and 6 bases from J, with 9 bases between. This CDR3 comprises 12 residues. DNA of the CDR3: TGTGCCAGCAGTTCGTTTAGTCCTGAAGCTTTCTTT. Its protein is CASSSFSPEAFF.

This clone has just a few counts. This chain links TRBV7-2 with TRBJ2-1; the D gene is possibly TRBD1 (6 bases). This CDR3 is 16 amino acids long. V lost 5 bases, J lost 2 bases, and 16 bases lay in between. CDR1 and CDR2 (germline): SGHTA, FQGNSA. The CDR3 nucleotides are TGTGCCAGCAGCCCAGATGAAGGGGGACCCTACAATGAGCAGTTCTTC. Amino acids: CASSPDEGGPYNEQFF.

This chain uses TRBV5-1 with TRBJ2-3; 7 nucleotides match TRBD2. The CDR3 runs to 15 residues. The germline V gene has CDR1 SGHRS and CDR2 YFSETQ. The V segment lost 4 bases and the J segment 2 bases; nucleotides outside the gene matches: 7. The CDR3, as DNA: TGCGCCAGCAGCCGGACTAGTGGGGACACAGATACGCAGTATTTT. As protein: CASSRTSGDTDTQYF.

The chain recombines TRBV15 with TRBJ2-7; 8 bases align to TRBD1. Losses at the gene ends were 0 bases for V and 3 bases for J; bases not matched to a gene: 7. Germline V gene lookup returns CDR1 LNHNV and CDR2 YYDKDF (reference sequence). The CDR3 has 16 amino acids. The CDR3 loop is CATSREGYGTGYEQYV. The CDR3 DNA is TGTGCCACCAGCAGAGAGGGATACGGGACAGGCTACGAGCAGTACGTC.

As concerns this clone: Other nucleotide sequences from this sample produce the same CDR3. The CDR3 DNA reads as TGTGCCAGCAGCTTAGACAGGGGATACGAGCAGTACTTC. Translation: CASSLDRGYEQYF. This chain joins TRBV7-2 and TRBJ2-7; 7 bases match TRBD1. The ends lost 1 base at V and 4 bases at J; junction bases unmatched: 1. The germline V gene encodes CDR1 SGHTA and CDR2 FQGNSA. The CDR3 contains 13 residues.

The table lists this clone with a few counts. This chain joins TRBV29-1 and TRBJ1-5; 7 positions agree with TRBD1. The CDR3 is made up of 13 amino acids. V gave up 4 bases and J gave up 4 bases; unmatched junction bases: 4. CDR1 is SQVTM and CDR2 is ANQGSEA in the germline V gene. Here the CDR3 reads CSVATQGNQPQHF. CDR3 coding DNA: TGCAGCGTTGCTACACAGGGGAATCAGCCCCAGCATTTT.

This clone occurred many times. This chain connects TRBV6-6 to TRBJ2-6, with 8 positions matching TRBD1. J was trimmed by 6 bases and V by 5 bases; bases with no gene match: 9. The CDR3 totals 16 residues. Looked up from germline, CDR1 is MNHNY and CDR2 is SVGAGI (reference sequence). The CDR3 DNA reads as TGTGCCAGCAGTCCAATGGGGCAGGGGGCGGCCAACGTCCTGACTTTC. As protein: CASSPMGQGAANVLTF.

The table lists this clone with a few counts. This chain connects TRBV6-5 to TRBJ1-3, with D unclear. Germline values: CDR1 MNHEY, CDR2 SVGAGI. The CDR3 consists of 16 residues. V lost 0 bases and J lost 3, with 12 bases in between. The CDR3 DNA sequence: TGTGCCAGCAGTTACTCTGGGGAGCGAGGTGGAAACACCATATATTTT. Residues: CASSYSGERGGNTIYF.

This chain connects TRBV5-1 to TRBJ2-2, with 8 bases identical to TRBD2. Germline-derived CDR1 and CDR2 are SGHRS and YFSETQ. J lost 3 bases, V lost 0 bases, and 4 bases had no gene match. The CDR3 consists of 16 residues. In nucleotides, the CDR3 is TGCGCCAGCAGCTTGGGTGGACTAGCAGACACCGGGGAGCTGTTTTTT. Amino acid sequence: CASSLGGLADTGELFF. Looking up the rest from reference TRBV5-1 and TRBJ2-2 gives the full variable domain: KAGVTQTPRYLIKTRGQQVTLSCSPISGHRSVSWYQQTPGQGLQFLFEYFSETQRNKGNFPGRFSGRQFSNSRSEMNVSTLELGDSALYLCASSLGGLADTGELFFGEGSRLTVL.

This clone has just a few counts. V is TRBV14 and J is TRBJ2-7; 10 bases are a match to TRBD1. This CDR3 has 15 amino acids. V dropped 4 bases and J dropped 9; count of bases not matched to a gene: 12. The germline V gene has CDR1 SGHDN and CDR2 FVKESK. CDR3 nucleotides: TGTGCCAGCAGCCCGACAGGGGGCTTACCCGTAGGGCAGTACGTC. Protein product: CASSPTGGLPVGQYV.

This clone was detected a few times. The V call is TRBV2, the J call TRBJ2-1; 11 bases match TRBD2. CDR3 length: 14 residues. The germline gives CDR1 SNHLY, CDR2 FYNNEI. Germline trimming cut 8 bases from V and 10 bases from J; bases unmatched to any gene: 10. For the CDR3, the DNA is TGTGCCAGCGGGGGACTAGCGGAGGGGGCCGAGCAGTTCTTC. Residues: CASGGLAEGAEQFF.

The chain combines TRBV11-3 with TRBJ1-2, with a tentative D call TRBD1 (5 bases). The V gene lost 2 bases and the J gene lost 6 bases, with 16 bases spanning the gap. Germline assignment: CDR1 SGHNT and CDR2 YENEEA. This CDR3 has 15 residues. The CDR3 DNA sequence: TGTGCCAGCAGCTTATACCAGGGCCTCGCGGATGGCTACACCTTC. It translates to CASSLYQGLADGYTF.

V usage is TRBV21-1 and J usage is TRBJ2-3; TRBD2, the table's D call, was not compared with the DNA. TRBV21-1 is recorded as a pseudogene. This CDR3 contains 12 residues. The CDR3 spells CASSPPGDTQYF. The DNA of the CDR3 is TGTGCCAGCAGCCCCCCCGGAGATACGCAGTATTTT.

This clone was seen more than once but under ten times. This rearrangement joins TRBV15 to TRBJ2-1; TRBD2 matches 7 bases. Germline V gene data show CDR1 as LNHNV and CDR2 as YYDKDF (reference sequence). J was trimmed by 15 bases and V by 2 bases; bases with no gene match: 7. The CDR3 is 12 amino acids. The CDR3 spells CATSRSAGTGFF. As DNA, the CDR3 is TGTGCCACCAGCAGATCAGCGGGAACGGGGTTCTTC.

This clone has just a few counts. CDR3 loop: CSVSPSDRGGPEAFF. CDR3 DNA: TGCAGCGTTTCGCCTTCCGACAGGGGAGGACCTGAAGCTTTCTTT. The chain combines TRBV29-1 with TRBJ1-1; TRBD1 matches at 8 bases. Trimming removed 5 bases from V and 6 bases from J; junction bases left unmatched: 14. The germline V gene has CDR1 SQVTM and CDR2 ANQGSEA. The CDR3 contains 15 residues.

The J gene is TRBJ2-2, the V gene TRBV5-4; D is unclear. CDR1 is SGHNT, CDR2 YYREEE, per germline (reference sequence). The CDR3 is 13 residues long. Deletions cut 4 bases from V and 1 base from J, with 5 bases between. CDR3 sequence reads: CASSPVNTGELFF. For the CDR3, the DNA is TGTGCCAGCAGCCCTGTGAACACCGGGGAGCTGTTTTTT.

The chain recombines TRBV7-2 with TRBJ1-2; TRBD1 matches 7 bases. Germline CDR1 and CDR2: SGHTA and FQGNSA. Losses at the gene ends were 5 bases for V and 6 bases for J; bases not matched to a gene: 9. The CDR3 sequence is 14 residues long. CDR3 nucleotide sequence: TGTGCCAGCAGCCCCCGAACCGGGACAGATGGCTACACCTTC. This gives the protein CASSPRTGTDGYTF.

V is TRBV4-1 and J is TRBJ2-1; TRBD1 might be the D (5 bases). There are 15 residues in the CDR3. Germline lookup yields CDR1 MGHRA and CDR2 YSYEKL. The V end lost 4 bases, the J end lost 6 bases, and 16 bases lay between the germline ends. CDR3 in amino acids: CASSRPTRAGNEQFF. Here the CDR3 DNA reads TGCGCCAGCAGCCGCCCTACCAGGGCAGGCAATGAGCAGTTCTTC.

This clone was recorded a few times. The chain joins TRBV5-1 to TRBJ2-7, with a tentative D call TRBD2 (5 bases). Deletions cut 0 bases from V and 0 bases from J, with 16 bases between. The CDR3 runs to 17 residues. Germline lookup yields CDR1 SGHRS and CDR2 YFSETQ. This CDR3 reads CASSLVVSGGPSYEQYF. The CDR3 DNA reads as TGCGCCAGCAGCTTGGTGGTCTCGGGCGGGCCCTCCTACGAGCAGTACTTC.